Described below is a single TCR beta chain sequence and its context. This sample is drawn from a study of blood T cell repertoires in COVID-19. On the study more broadly: Material from acute and convalescent COVID-19 was sourced from the United States, Italy and Spain. PBMCs, B-cell-depleted T cells, or T cells were the source of the cDNA or gDNA that made up the material.

The CDR3 contains 15 residues. V shed 4 bases and J shed 3 bases, with 16 bases lying between them. Germline CDR1 and CDR2: KGHSH and LQKENI. Profiled with immunoSEQ multiplex PCR; TCRdb holds only in-frame clones, not every one. The table includes about 59,000 clones, about 85% detected once. This chain links TRBV18 with TRBJ2-7; a weak D match, TRBD1 (6 bases). The TCR originated in a woman of 80 years or more with acute or convalescent COVID-19. Sequencing used peripheral blood. CDR3 sequence: CASSLTWDNLYEQYF. In DNA, the CDR3 is TGTGCCAGCTCACTCACCTGGGACAACCTCTACGAGCAGTACTTC. The whole variable domain, filled in from reference TRBV18 and TRBJ2-7, reads NAGVMQNPRHLVRRRGQEARLRCSPMKGHSHVYWYRQLPEEGLKFMVYLQKENIIDESGMPKERFSAEFPKEGPSILRIQQVVRGDSAAYFCASSLTWDNLYEQYFGPGTRLTVT.